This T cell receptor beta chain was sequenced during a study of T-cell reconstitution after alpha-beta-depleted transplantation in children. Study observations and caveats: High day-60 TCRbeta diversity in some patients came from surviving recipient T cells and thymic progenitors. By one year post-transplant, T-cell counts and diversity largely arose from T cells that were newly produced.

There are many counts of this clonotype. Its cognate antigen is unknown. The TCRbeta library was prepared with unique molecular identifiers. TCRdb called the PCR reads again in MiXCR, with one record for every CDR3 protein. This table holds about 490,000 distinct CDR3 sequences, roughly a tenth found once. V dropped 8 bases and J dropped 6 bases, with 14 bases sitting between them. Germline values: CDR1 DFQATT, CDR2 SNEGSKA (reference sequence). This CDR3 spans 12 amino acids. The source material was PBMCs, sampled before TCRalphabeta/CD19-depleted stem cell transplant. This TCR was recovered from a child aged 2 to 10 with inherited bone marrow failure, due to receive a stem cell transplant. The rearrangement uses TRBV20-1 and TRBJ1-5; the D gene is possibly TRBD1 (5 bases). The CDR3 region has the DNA TGCAGTACGACAGCGATCGGTCAGCCCCAGCATTTT. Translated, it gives CSTTAIGQPQHF.